Below, 28 T cell receptor beta chains from the same sample are listed, as sequenced in a study of brain metastases from non-small cell lung cancer. Here immunoSEQ multiplex PCR was the method, and the copy in TCRdb shows in-frame clones only, minus some. The sample yields 2,500 to 3,500 clones, around 81% seen once. Sequenced material: primary lung tumor tissue. The receptors come from a donor aged 40 or over with non-small cell lung cancer.

A single count supports this clone. CDR3 coding DNA: TGCGCCAGCAGCTTAGGACCACAGACTTACGAGCAGTACTTC. Its protein is CASSLGPQTYEQYF. The chain couples TRBV4-1 to TRBJ2-7, with D uncertain. The CDR3 has 14 amino acids. Looked up from germline, CDR1 is MGHRA and CDR2 is YSYEKL. Deletions cut 5 bases from V and 4 bases from J, with 15 bases between.

The chain employs TRBV5-4 and TRBJ2-7, with a weak D call TRBD1 (6 bases). The ends were cut back, 4 bases at V and 5 bases at J, with 19 bases in the middle. The CDR3 spans 15 residues. The germline gives CDR1 SGHNT, CDR2 YYREEE (reference sequence). CDR3 protein: CASSRTTGSRNEQYF. DNA for the CDR3: TGTGCCAGCAGCCGCACTACAGGGAGTAGGAACGAGCAGTACTTC.

About this clone: A read error may produce the germline difference seen at one junction end. Other DNA sequences from this sample encode an identical CDR3 as well. The chain links TRBV19 to TRBJ2-7; 7 bases are shared with TRBD1. The CDR3 has 14 amino acids. The germline V gene has CDR1 LNHDA and CDR2 SQIVND (reference sequence). CDR3: CASSLLDREGEQYF. The CDR3 DNA follows: TGTGCCAGTAGCCTACTTGACAGGGAAGGCGAGCAATACTTC. Variable domain in full (rest from reference TRBV19 and TRBJ2-7): DGGITQSPKYLFRKEGQNVTLSCEQNLNHDAMYWYRQDPGQGLRLIYYSQIVNDFQKGDIAEGYSVSREKKESFPLTVTSAQKNPTAFYLCASSLLDREGEQYFGPGTRLTVT.

This clone was found once. The rearrangement joins TRBV24-1 to TRBJ2-3; TRBD1 agrees at 8 bases. Germline CDR1 reads KGHDR; CDR2 reads SFDVKD. The length of the CDR3 is 17 residues. V lost 6 bases, J lost 2 bases, and 12 bases stayed unmatched. CDR3 loop: CATSNSNQGAYTDTQYF. The CDR3 coding sequence is TGTGCCACCAGTAATTCTAACCAGGGGGCTTACACAGATACGCAGTATTTT.

The J gene is TRBJ2-5, the V gene TRBV5-6, with a tentative D call TRBD2 (6 bases). Looked up from germline, CDR1 is SGHDT and CDR2 is YYEEEE. Trimming stripped 6 bases from V and 8 bases from J, with 17 bases between. This CDR3 has 13 amino acids. This CDR3 reads CASTFGAGRTQYF. CDR3 coding DNA: TGTGCCAGCACCTTTGGGGCGGGGAGAACCCAGTACTTC.

The genes are TRBV12-3 or TRBV12-4 and TRBJ2-7; the D is unclear. The V and J ends lost 3 bases and 6 bases respectively, with 12 bases between them. This CDR3 is built from 13 residues. In nucleotides, the CDR3 is TGTGCCAGCAGTTTTGATTTCCCGAGCGAGCAGTACTTC. This translates into CASSFDFPSEQYF.

The V call is TRBV5-4, the J call TRBJ1-1; D is undetermined. The CDR3 is 13 amino acids. In germline, CDR1 is SGHNT, CDR2 YYREEE (reference sequence). V was cut by 0 bases and J by 7 bases, with 10 bases left in between. The CDR3 spells CASSLESRGEAFF. The CDR3 DNA sequence: TGTGCCAGCAGCTTGGAATCCCGGGGTGAAGCTTTCTTT.

V usage is TRBV24-1 and J usage is TRBJ2-1; maybe TRBD1 (5 bases). Germline lookup yields CDR1 KGHDR and CDR2 SFDVKD. The CDR3 totals 14 residues. Trimming shortened V by 5 bases and J by 9 bases, and 16 bases separated the two germline ends. As DNA, the CDR3 is TGTGCCACCAGTGGGGTAGGGGCGGCAAGTGAGCAGTTCTTC. It is translated as CATSGVGAASEQFF.

This chain uses TRBV5-6 with TRBJ1-6, with a possible D match to TRBD1 (6 bases). Germline CDR1 is SGHDT and CDR2 is YYEEEE. The CDR3 length is 16 residues. V was clipped by 4 bases and J by 4 bases, with 15 bases between them. DNA of the CDR3: TGTGCCAGCAGCATGGACAGCAGCTTATATAATTCACCCCTCCACTTT. Residues: CASSMDSSLYNSPLHF.

V usage is TRBV5-6 and J usage is TRBJ1-2, with 8 nucleotides matching TRBD1. J gave up 4 bases and V 6 bases, and 11 bases lay outside the gene matches. The CDR3 is 15 amino acids. Germline CDR1 is SGHDT and CDR2 is YYEEEE. CDR3 loop: CASIRSGQGLYGYTF. CDR3 sequence (DNA): TGTGCCAGCATTCGGAGTGGACAGGGTCTCTATGGCTACACCTTC.

The chain carries TRBV30 and TRBJ1-2, with D possibly TRBD1 on 6 matching bases. This CDR3 is built from 16 residues. Germline values: CDR1 GTSNPN, CDR2 SVGIG (reference sequence). The V end was cut by 2 bases, the J end by 4 bases, with 20 bases between. CDR3 DNA: TGTGCCTGGAGTCCCGGGAGGGGGGTAGCGAGCTATGGCTACACCTTC. Translated: CAWSPGRGVASYGYTF.

With regard to this clone: One junction end disagrees with the germline gene, perhaps due to a read error. The chain employs TRBV5-6 and TRBJ1-6; perhaps TRBD1 as D (6 bases). CDR1 and CDR2 (germline): SGHDT, YYEEEE. This CDR3 region has 17 residues. The CDR3 DNA follows: TGTGCCAGCAGTTCTACTCAGGGGAGCCCCTATGATTCACCCCTCCACTTT. Amino acid sequence: CASSSTQGSPYDSPLHF.

About this clone itself: Additional DNA sequences in this sample encode the identical CDR3. J is TRBJ2-7 and V is TRBV7-2, with D possibly TRBD1 on 5 matching bases. Trimming removed 5 bases from V and 0 bases from J, with 8 bases in between. The CDR3 loop spans 13 amino acids. Germline V gives CDR1 SGHTA, CDR2 FQGNSA. Here the CDR3 DNA reads TGTGCCAGCAGCCTAGGGGTCTCCTACGAGCAGTACTTC. This gives the protein CASSLGVSYEQYF.

V usage is TRBV10-2 and J usage is TRBJ1-6, with D maybe TRBD1 (6 bases). This CDR3 has 15 amino acids. V lost 6 bases and J lost 0, with 9 bases in between. Germline-derived CDR1 and CDR2 are WSHSY and SAAADI. CDR3 in amino acids: CASSGQSSYNSPLHF. CDR3 coding DNA: TGCGCCAGCAGCGGACAGAGCTCCTATAATTCACCCCTCCACTTT.

The chain recombines TRBV7-2 with TRBJ2-7; TRBD1 aligns across 7 bases. The CDR3 loop spans 12 amino acids. V lost 1 base and J lost 13; bases outside the gene matches: 7. The germline gives CDR1 SGHTA, CDR2 FQGNSA. The DNA for the CDR3 is TGTGCCAGCAGCTTAGAGACAGGGTCGGGATACTTC. Residues: CASSLETGSGYF.

The V call is TRBV5-5, the J call TRBJ2-1; 9 bases are shared with TRBD1. This CDR3 is 15 amino acids long. The trim removed 3 bases at V and 10 bases at J, leaving 11 bases unmatched. CDR1 and CDR2 (germline): SGHKS, YYEKEE (reference sequence). Here the CDR3 DNA reads TGTGCCAGCAGCTATAAGGGGACAGGGTCAGAAGAGCAGTTCTTC. This codes for CASSYKGTGSEEQFF.

This clone was picked up a small number of times. The chain uses TRBV5-6 and TRBJ1-2; D gene unclear. Germline CDR1 and CDR2: SGHDT and YYEEEE. This CDR3 is built from 13 residues. V was shortened by 7 bases and J by 0 bases, with 10 bases between the two germline ends. CDR3 bases: TGTGCCAGCCGGACCGGAGCTAACTATGGCTACACCTTC. Residues: CASRTGANYGYTF.

The chain is built from TRBV7-8 and TRBJ1-2; 8 bases are a match to TRBD1. Looked up from germline, CDR1 is SGHVS and CDR2 is FQNEAQ. Germline trimming cut 5 bases from V and 7 bases from J; bases unmatched to any gene: 9. The CDR3 is 14 amino acids. The CDR3 DNA is TGTGCCAGCAGCAGACTCACAGGGGGGGGTGGCTACACCTTC. Protein: CASSRLTGGGGYTF.

This clone turned up a few times. The chain is built from TRBV2 and TRBJ2-3, with 8 bases identical to TRBD1. Germline V gene sequence: CDR1 SNHLY, CDR2 FYNNEI. The CDR3 is made up of 12 amino acids. The trim removed 9 bases at V and 6 bases at J, leaving 5 bases unmatched. CDR3 protein: CARTGDADTQYF. The CDR3 nucleotides are TGTGCCAGGACAGGGGATGCCGATACGCAGTATTTT.

With respect to this clone: The junction departs from the called germline gene at one end, perhaps through a read error. This chain uses TRBV5-1 with TRBJ2-3; TRBD1 or TRBD2 may be the D gene (5 bases each). Germline V gives CDR1 SGHRS, CDR2 YFSETQ. This CDR3 has 16 amino acids. Written as DNA, the CDR3 is TGCGCCAGCAGCTTCCCAGGGACGGGGTCCACAGATATGCAGTATTTT. The encoded protein is CASSFPGTGSTDMQYF.

This sequence joins TRBV12-3 or TRBV12-4 and TRBJ2-5; D gene ambiguous. V was clipped by 3 bases and J by 1 base, with 0 bases between them. This CDR3 contains 11 residues. CDR3 region: CASSFQETQYF. CDR3 DNA sequence: TGTGCCAGCAGTTTCCAAGAGACCCAGTACTTC.

Here the CDR3 reads CASAGFQETQYF. In DNA, the CDR3 is TGTGCCAGCGCCGGGTTTCAAGAGACCCAGTACTTC. The chain links TRBV12-3 or TRBV12-4 to TRBJ2-5; D is unresolved. Trimming cost V 8 bases and J 2 bases, with 9 bases left between them. This CDR3 comprises 12 residues.

This clone was seen only a few times. The chain links TRBV2 to TRBJ2-7; possible D gene TRBD1, 6 bases. This CDR3 is 15 amino acids long. With 5 bases removed from V and 3 bases from J, the gap between germline ends came to 17 bases. CDR1 and CDR2 (germline): SNHLY, FYNNEI. DNA for the CDR3: TGTGCCAGCAGTACTACAGGGACACTTGACTACGAGCAGTACTTC. Its protein is CASSTTGTLDYEQYF.

The sample holds one count of this clone. The chain combines TRBV7-9 with TRBJ2-5; D not resolved. The germline V gene has CDR1 SEHNR and CDR2 FQNEAQ (reference sequence). V was pared by 1 base and J by 4 bases, with 7 bases between. CDR3 length: 13 residues. CDR3 bases: TGTGCCAGCAGCTTAGAGCAGGTAGAGACCCAGTACTTC. It is translated as CASSLEQVETQYF.

The chain combines TRBV2 with TRBJ1-5; D unresolved. The V gene lost 2 bases and the J gene lost 3 bases, with 11 bases spanning the gap. The CDR3 covers 15 residues. Germline assignment: CDR1 SNHLY and CDR2 FYNNEI. CDR3 protein: CASSETQVFNQPQHF. The CDR3, as DNA: TGTGCCAGCAGTGAAACGCAGGTGTTCAATCAGCCCCAGCATTTT.

This chain connects TRBV10-3 to TRBJ2-1, with 14 bases identical to TRBD2. Germline lookup yields CDR1 ENHRY and CDR2 SYGVKD. The CDR3 consists of 16 residues. Germline trimming cut 6 bases from V and 6 bases from J; bases unmatched to any gene: 7. CDR3 sequence: CAISQRLAGGFNEQFF. CDR3 in DNA: TGTGCCATCAGCCAAAGACTAGCGGGGGGGTTCAATGAGCAGTTCTTC.

This rearrangement joins TRBV18 to TRBJ2-7, with D possibly matching TRBD2 (7 bases). The V gene's germline CDR1 is KGHSH and CDR2 LQKENI. The CDR3 length is 15 residues. The germline V and J ends were trimmed by 0 bases and 0 bases, with 9 bases remaining between them. The CDR3 loop is CASSPPGGLSYEQYF. The CDR3 nucleotides are TGTGCCAGCTCACCACCCGGGGGGCTCTCCTACGAGCAGTACTTC.

The chain employs TRBV7-2 and TRBJ2-7; 8 bases line up with TRBD1. Trimming took 5 bases from V and 8 from J; bases not matched to a gene: 14. The CDR3 spans 15 residues. Germline assignment: CDR1 SGHTA and CDR2 FQGNSA. The CDR3 is CASSALPGQDEKQYF. The CDR3, as DNA: TGTGCCAGCAGCGCCCTACCGGGACAGGACGAAAAGCAGTACTTC.